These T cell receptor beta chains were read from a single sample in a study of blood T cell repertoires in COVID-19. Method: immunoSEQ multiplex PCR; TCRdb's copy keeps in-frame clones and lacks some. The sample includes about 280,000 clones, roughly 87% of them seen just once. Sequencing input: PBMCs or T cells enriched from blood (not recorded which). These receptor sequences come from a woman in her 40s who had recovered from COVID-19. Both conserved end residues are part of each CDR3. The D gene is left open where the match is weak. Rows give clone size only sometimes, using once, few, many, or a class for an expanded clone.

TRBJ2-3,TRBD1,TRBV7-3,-,CASSSQGARYTDTQYF,TGTGCCAGCAGTTCTCAGGGGGCGAGGTACACAGATACGCAGTATTTT
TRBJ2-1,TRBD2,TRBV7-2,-,CASKRSGTNNEQFF,TGTGCCTCAAAGCGTAGCGGGACAAACAATGAGCAGTTCTTC
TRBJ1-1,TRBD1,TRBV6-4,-,CASRADRMNTEAFF,TGTGCCAGCAGGGCGGACAGGATGAACACTGAAGCTTTCTTT
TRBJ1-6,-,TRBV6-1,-,CASSEQDIAYGSPLHF,TGTGCCAGCAGTGAACAGGACATAGCTTATGGCTCACCCCTCCACTTT
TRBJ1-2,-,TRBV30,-,CAFFPRGGDGYTF,TGTGCCTTTTTCCCCCGCGGGGGTGATGGCTACACCTTC
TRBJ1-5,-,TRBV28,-,CASSLNQPQHF,TGTGCCAGCAGTCTTAATCAGCCCCAGCATTTT
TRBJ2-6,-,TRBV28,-,CASSTEVSGANVLTF,TGTGCCAGCAGCACGGAGGTATCTGGGGCCAACGTCCTGACTTTC
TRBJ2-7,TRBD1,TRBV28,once,CASSSGGNSYEQYF,TGTGCCAGCAGTTCAGGGGGTAACTCCTACGAGCAGTACTTC
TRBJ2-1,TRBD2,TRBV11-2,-,CASTIEGSGRPNEQFF,TGTGCCAGCACCATCGAGGGCAGCGGGAGACCCAATGAGCAGTTCTTC
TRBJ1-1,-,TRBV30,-,CAWSPPPGTEAFF,TGTGCCTGGAGTCCCCCCCCAGGCACTGAAGCTTTCTTT
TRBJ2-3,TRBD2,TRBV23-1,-,CASSQDPGLAGGPYLIDTQYF,TGCGCCAGCAGTCAAGATCCGGGACTAGCGGGAGGGCCATATTTAATAGATACGCAGTATTTT
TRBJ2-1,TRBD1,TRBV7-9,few,CASISRTGGNDEQFF,TGTGCCAGCATCTCGAGGACAGGGGGGAACGATGAGCAGTTCTTC
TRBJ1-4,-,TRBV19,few,CATNPQGPGGEKLFF,TGTGCCACCAACCCCCAGGGACCCGGGGGTGAAAAACTGTTTTTT
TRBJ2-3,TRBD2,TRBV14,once,CASSPRLAGGDTQYF,TGTGCCAGCAGCCCGAGACTAGCGGGAGGGGATACGCAGTATTTT
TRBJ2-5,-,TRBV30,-,CAWSVGGTQYF,TGTGCCTGGAGTGTAGGAGGGACCCAGTACTTC
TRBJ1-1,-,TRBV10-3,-,CASSRRDDTEAFF,TGTGCCAGCTCGAGGAGGGATGACACTGAAGCTTTCTTT
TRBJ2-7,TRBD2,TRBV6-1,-,CASSELPGLAGDEQYF,TGTGCCAGCAGTGAACTACCGGGACTAGCGGGTGACGAGCAGTACTTC
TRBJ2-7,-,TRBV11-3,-,CASSLVGGNEQYF,TGTGCCAGCAGCTTAGTCGGGGGTAACGAGCAGTACTTC
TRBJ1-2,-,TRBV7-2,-,CASSSDFVYGYTF,TGTGCCAGCAGCTCCGACTTCGTCTATGGCTACACCTTC
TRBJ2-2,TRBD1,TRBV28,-,CATNRDRGLSGELFF,TGTGCCACAAACCGGGACAGGGGGCTCTCCGGGGAGCTGTTTTTT
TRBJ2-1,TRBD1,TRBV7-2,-,CASSLWGRGNEQFF,TGTGCCAGCAGCTTGTGGGGCAGGGGGAATGAGCAGTTCTTC
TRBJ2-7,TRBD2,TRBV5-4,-,CASSRTSGSAYEQYF,TGTGCCAGCAGCCGGACTAGCGGGAGTGCGTACGAGCAGTACTTC
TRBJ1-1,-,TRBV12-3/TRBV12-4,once,CASRINTEAFF,TGTGCCAGCAGAATAAACACTGAAGCTTTCTTT
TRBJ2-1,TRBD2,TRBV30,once,CAWSVGAGEAYNEQFF,TGTGCCTGGAGTGTAGGAGCGGGAGAAGCATACAATGAGCAGTTCTTC
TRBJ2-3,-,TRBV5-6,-,CASSWWIGQRGSNTQYF,TGTGCCAGCAGCTGGTGGATAGGACAGAGAGGAAGTAATACGCAGTATTTT
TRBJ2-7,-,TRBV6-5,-,CASSSSSYEQYF,TGTGCCAGCAGCTCTAGCTCCTACGAGCAGTACTTC
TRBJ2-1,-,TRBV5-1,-,CASSPPGHNNEQFF,TGCGCCAGCAGCCCCCCGGGACATAACAATGAGCAGTTCTTC
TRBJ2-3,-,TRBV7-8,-,CASSPGLGTSTDTQYF,TGTGCCAGCAGCCCGGGCCTGGGGACTAGCACAGATACGCAGTATTTT
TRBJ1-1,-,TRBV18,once,CASSPQTENTEAFF,TGTGCCAGCTCACCACAAACAGAAAACACTGAAGCTTTCTTT
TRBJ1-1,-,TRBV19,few,CASSIRQGEAFF,TGTGCCAGTAGTATTCGGCAGGGGGAAGCTTTCTTT
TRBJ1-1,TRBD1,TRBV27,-,CASSPWTGGYGTEAFF,TGTGCCAGCAGTCCCTGGACAGGGGGATACGGCACTGAAGCTTTCTTT
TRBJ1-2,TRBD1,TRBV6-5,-,CASSPAGQNGYTF,TGTGCCAGCAGCCCCGCGGGACAGAATGGCTACACCTTC
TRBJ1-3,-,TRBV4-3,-,CASSQDERGGNTIYF,TGCGCCAGCAGCCAAGATGAGAGAGGGGGAAACACCATATATTTT
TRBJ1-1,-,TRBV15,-,CATSPQVASNTEAFF,TGTGCCACCTCCCCCCAGGTCGCTTCGAACACTGAAGCTTTCTTT
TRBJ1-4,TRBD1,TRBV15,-,CATSRGPGGDMEKLFF,TGTGCCACCAGCAGAGGTCCAGGGGGCGATATGGAAAAACTGTTTTTT
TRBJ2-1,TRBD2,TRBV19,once,CASSIGLAGELASYNEQFF,TGTGCCAGTAGTATAGGGCTAGCGGGAGAGTTAGCATCCTACAATGAGCAGTTCTTC
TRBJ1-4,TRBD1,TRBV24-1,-,CATSDSRDREKLFF,TGTGCCACCAGTGATTCCCGGGACAGGGAAAAACTGTTTTTT
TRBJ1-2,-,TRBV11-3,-,CASSPGRGVPNYGYTF,TGTGCCAGCAGCCCTGGGCGGGGGGTTCCTAACTATGGCTACACCTTC
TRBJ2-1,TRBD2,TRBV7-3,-,CASSSTSGQFYNEQFF,TGTGCCAGCAGCTCTACTAGCGGCCAATTCTACAATGAGCAGTTCTTC
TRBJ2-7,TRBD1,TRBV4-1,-,CASSHSTPRGLHEQYF,TGCGCCAGCAGCCACTCAACCCCCAGGGGGCTCCACGAGCAGTACTTC
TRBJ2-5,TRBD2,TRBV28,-,CASSLRLAGSKETQYF,TGTGCCAGCAGCCTGAGACTAGCGGGATCTAAAGAGACCCAGTACTTC
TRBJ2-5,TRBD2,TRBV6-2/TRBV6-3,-,CASSSLGRARQETQYF,TGTGCCAGCAGCTCCCTCGGGAGGGCCAGGCAAGAGACCCAGTACTTC
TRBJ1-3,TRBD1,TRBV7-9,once,CASSGGRTGGDGNTIYF,TGTGCCAGCAGCGGGGGCAGGACAGGGGGCGACGGAAACACCATATATTTT
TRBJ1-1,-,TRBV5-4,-,CAVRGGSPSEAFF,TGTGCCGTTCGCGGGGGCTCCCCATCAGAAGCTTTCTTT
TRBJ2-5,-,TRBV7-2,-,CASTVGETQYF,TGTGCCAGCACGGTCGGGGAGACCCAGTACTTC
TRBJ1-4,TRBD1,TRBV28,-,CASSLWGQGREKLFF,TGTGCCAGCAGTTTATGGGGACAGGGCCGGGAAAAACTGTTTTTT
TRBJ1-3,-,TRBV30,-,CAWSLSGNTIYF,TGTGCCTGGAGTCTCTCTGGAAACACCATATATTTT
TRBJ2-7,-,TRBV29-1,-,CSGVDIFNYEQYF,TGCAGCGGCGTGGACATCTTCAACTACGAGCAGTACTTC
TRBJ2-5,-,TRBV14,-,CASSRGLLRETQYF,TGTGCCAGCAGCCGTGGACTCTTGAGGGAGACCCAGTACTTC
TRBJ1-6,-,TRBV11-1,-,CASSLRDNSPLHF,TGTGCCAGCAGCTTGAGGGATAATTCACCCCTCCACTTT
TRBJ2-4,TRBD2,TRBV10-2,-,CASSESREERVKNIQYF,TGCGCCAGCAGTGAGTCGCGGGAGGAACGGGTCAAAAACATTCAGTACTTC
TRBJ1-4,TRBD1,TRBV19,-,CASSLTGANEKLFF,TGTGCCAGTAGCCTGACAGGGGCGAATGAAAAACTGTTTTTT
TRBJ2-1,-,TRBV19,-,CASSMDSLNYNEQFF,TGTGCCAGTAGTATGGACAGTTTAAACTACAATGAGCAGTTCTTC
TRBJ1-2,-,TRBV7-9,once,CASSSGVLVRGYTF,TGTGCCAGCAGCTCGGGGGTTTTGGTTCGGGGCTACACCTTC
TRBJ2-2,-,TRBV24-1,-,CATSDSGRAGANTGELFF,TGTGCCACCAGTGATTCGGGCAGGGCAGGGGCGAACACCGGGGAGCTGTTTTTT
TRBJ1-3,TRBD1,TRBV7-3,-,CASSRGQGTDSGNTIYF,TGTGCCAGCAGCCGTGGACAGGGAACTGATTCTGGAAACACCATATATTTT
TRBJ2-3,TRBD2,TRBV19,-,CASSTVAGVPTQYF,TGTGCCAGTAGTACCGTAGCGGGAGTTCCTACGCAGTATTTT
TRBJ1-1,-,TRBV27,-,CASRAYRNQNTEAFF,TGTGCCAGCAGGGCTTACAGAAATCAAAACACTGAAGCTTTCTTT